This T cell receptor (beta chain) is drawn from a study of early T cells in non-severe SARS-CoV-2 infection. Study at large: Chains from this unsorted whole-blood bulk RNA could not be paired.

Points from the study as a whole: Missing private and CD4 specificities, VDJdb matching favored anti-spike CD8 responses.

This clonotype was counted only a few times. Its antigen is not known. Unique molecular identifiers tagged individual cDNA molecules. Via MiXCR, TCRdb re-called the 5' RACE reads, giving one row per CDR3 protein. The sample has around 70,000 distinct CDR3 sequences; about 14% are singletons. The TCR comes from an adult who was a healthcare worker with PCR-confirmed SARS-CoV-2 infection or an uninfected control (not recorded which). Specimen: whole blood.

The CDR3 protein is CSVDSADGYTF. In nucleotides, the CDR3 is TGCAGCGTGGACTCCGCGGATGGCTACACCTTC. The gene calls are TRBV29-1 and TRBJ1-2; the D is unclear. V lost 6 bases and J lost 6, with 11 bases in between. This CDR3 region has 11 residues. The germline V gene encodes CDR1 SQVTM and CDR2 ANQGSEA.